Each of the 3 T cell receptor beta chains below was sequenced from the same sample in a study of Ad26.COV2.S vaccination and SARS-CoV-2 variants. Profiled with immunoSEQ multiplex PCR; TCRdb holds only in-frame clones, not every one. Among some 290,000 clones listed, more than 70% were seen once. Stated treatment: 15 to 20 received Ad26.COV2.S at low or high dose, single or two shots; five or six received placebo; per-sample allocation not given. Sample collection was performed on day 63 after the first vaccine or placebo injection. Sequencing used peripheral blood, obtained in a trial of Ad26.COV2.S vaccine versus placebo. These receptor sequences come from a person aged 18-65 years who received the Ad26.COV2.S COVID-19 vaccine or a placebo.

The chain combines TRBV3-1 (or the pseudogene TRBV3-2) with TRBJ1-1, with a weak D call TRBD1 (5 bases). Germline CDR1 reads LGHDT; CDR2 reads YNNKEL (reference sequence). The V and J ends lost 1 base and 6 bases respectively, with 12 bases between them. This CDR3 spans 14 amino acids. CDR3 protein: CASSQAGGGAEAFF. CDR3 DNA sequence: TGTGCCAGCAGCCAAGCGGGTGGGGGAGCTGAAGCTTTCTTT.

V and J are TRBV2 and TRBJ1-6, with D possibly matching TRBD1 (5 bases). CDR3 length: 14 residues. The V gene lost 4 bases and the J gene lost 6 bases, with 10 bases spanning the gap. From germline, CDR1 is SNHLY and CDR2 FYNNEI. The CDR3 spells CASSVARANSPLHF. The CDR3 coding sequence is TGTGCCAGCAGTGTAGCCAGGGCTAATTCACCCCTCCACTTT.

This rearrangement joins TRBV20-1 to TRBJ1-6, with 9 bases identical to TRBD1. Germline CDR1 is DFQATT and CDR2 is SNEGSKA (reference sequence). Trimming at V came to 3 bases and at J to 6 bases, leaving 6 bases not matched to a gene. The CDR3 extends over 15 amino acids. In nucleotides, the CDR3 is TGCAGTGCTAGTTTTGGGGACAGGGTTAATTCACCCCTCCACTTT. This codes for CSASFGDRVNSPLHF.